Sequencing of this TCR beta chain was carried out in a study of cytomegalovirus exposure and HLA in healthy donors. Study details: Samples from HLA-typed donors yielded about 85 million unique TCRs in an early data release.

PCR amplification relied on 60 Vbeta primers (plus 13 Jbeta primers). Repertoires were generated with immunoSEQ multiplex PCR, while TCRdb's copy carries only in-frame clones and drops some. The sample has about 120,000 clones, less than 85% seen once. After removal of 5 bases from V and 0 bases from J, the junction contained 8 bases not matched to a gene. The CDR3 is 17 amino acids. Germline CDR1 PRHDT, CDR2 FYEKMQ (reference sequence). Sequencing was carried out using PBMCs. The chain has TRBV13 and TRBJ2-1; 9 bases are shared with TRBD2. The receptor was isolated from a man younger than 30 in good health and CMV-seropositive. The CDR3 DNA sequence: TGTGCCAGCAGCGCCAGCGGGGGGACCTTCTCCTACAATGAGCAGTTCTTC. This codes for CASSASGGTFSYNEQFF.